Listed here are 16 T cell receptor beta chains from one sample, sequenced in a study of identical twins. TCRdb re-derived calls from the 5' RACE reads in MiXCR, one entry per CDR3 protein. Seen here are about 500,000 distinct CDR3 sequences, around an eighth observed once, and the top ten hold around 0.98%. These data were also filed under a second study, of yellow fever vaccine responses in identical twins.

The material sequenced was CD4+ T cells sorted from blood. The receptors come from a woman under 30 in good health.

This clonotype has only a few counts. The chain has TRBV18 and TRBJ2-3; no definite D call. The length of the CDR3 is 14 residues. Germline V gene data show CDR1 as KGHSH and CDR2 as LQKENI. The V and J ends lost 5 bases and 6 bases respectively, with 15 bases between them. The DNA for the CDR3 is TGTGCCAGCTCATCACTAACACCTGTGGATACGCAGTATTTT. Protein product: CASSSLTPVDTQYF.

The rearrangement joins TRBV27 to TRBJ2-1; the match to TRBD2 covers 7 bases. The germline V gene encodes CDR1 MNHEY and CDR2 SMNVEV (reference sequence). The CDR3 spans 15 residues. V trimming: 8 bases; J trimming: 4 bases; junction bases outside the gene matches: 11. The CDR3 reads CASGPWAGLYNEQFF. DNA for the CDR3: TGTGCCAGCGGCCCTTGGGCGGGACTATACAATGAGCAGTTCTTC.

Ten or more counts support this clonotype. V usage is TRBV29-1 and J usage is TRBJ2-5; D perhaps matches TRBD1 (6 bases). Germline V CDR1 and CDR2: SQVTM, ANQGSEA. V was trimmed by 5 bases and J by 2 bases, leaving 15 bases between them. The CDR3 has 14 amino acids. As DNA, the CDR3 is TGCAGCGTTAAGCGGACAGTTGTTCAAGAGACCCAGTACTTC. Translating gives CSVKRTVVQETQYF.

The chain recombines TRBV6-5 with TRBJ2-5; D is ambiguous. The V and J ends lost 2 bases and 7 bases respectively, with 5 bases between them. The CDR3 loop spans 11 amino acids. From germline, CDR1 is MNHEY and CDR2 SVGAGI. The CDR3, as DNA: TGTGCCAGCAGTTACCATGGGACCCAGTACTTC. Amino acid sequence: CASSYHGTQYF.

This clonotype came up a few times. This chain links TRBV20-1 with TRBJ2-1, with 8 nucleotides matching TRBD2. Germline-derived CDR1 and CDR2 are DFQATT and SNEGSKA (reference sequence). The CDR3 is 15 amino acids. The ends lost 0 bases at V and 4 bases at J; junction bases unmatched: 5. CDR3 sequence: CSARDRVAGYNEQFF. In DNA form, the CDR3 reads TGCAGTGCTAGAGATAGGGTAGCGGGGTACAATGAGCAGTTCTTC.

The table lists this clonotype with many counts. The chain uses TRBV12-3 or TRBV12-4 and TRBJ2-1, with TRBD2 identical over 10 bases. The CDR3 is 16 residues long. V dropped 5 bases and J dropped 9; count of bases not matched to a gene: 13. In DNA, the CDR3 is TGTGCCAGCAGTCCCAAGCCTAGCGGGAGTAGCGGTGAGCAGTTCTTC. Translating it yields CASSPKPSGSSGEQFF.

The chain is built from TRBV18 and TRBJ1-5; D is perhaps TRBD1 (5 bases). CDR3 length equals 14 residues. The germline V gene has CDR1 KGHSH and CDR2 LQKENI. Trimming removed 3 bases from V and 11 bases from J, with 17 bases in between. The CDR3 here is CASSPGALGEAQHF. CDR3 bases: TGTGCCAGCTCACCTGGGGCCCTCGGGGAAGCCCAGCATTTT.

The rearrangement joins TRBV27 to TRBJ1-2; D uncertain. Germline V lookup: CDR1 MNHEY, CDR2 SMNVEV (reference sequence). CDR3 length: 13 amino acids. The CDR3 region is CSPYHLQNYGYTF. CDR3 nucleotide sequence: TGTTCCCCCTACCACCTGCAGAACTATGGCTACACCTTC.

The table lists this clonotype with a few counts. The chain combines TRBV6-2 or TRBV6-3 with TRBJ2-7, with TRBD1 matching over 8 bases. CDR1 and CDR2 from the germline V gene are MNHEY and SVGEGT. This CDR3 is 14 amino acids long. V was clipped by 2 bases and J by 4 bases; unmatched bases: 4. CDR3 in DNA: TGTGCCAGCAGTTACCAGGGGGCGCCTTACGAGCAGTACTTC. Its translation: CASSYQGAPYEQYF.

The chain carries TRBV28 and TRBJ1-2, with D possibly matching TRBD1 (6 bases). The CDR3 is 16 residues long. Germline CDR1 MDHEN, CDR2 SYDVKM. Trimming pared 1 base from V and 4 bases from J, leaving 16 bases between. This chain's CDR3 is CASSLSITLRGYGYTF. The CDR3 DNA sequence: TGTGCCAGCAGTTTATCCATAACTCTCAGGGGCTATGGCTACACCTTC.

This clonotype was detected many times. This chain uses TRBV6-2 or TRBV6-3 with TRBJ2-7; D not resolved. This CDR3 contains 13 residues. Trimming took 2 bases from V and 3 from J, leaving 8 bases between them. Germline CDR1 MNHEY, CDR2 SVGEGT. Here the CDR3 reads CASSYRAGYEQYF. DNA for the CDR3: TGTGCCAGCAGTTACAGGGCAGGCTACGAGCAGTACTTC.

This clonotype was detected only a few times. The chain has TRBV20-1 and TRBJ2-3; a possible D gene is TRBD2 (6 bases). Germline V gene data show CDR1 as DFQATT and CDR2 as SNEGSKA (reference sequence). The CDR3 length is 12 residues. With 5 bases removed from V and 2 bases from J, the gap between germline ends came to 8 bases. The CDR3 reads CSAGRDTDTQYF. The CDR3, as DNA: TGCAGTGCTGGGCGGGACACAGATACGCAGTATTTT.

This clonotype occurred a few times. The CDR3 region is CASSYTGTGDEKLFF. CDR3 DNA sequence: TGTGCCAGCAGTTACACTGGGACAGGGGATGAAAAACTGTTTTTT. V gene TRBV6-5 combines with J gene TRBJ1-4; TRBD1 matches at 10 bases. V was clipped by 2 bases and J by 6 bases; unmatched bases: 3. Germline V lookup: CDR1 MNHEY, CDR2 SVGAGI. The CDR3 is 15 amino acids.

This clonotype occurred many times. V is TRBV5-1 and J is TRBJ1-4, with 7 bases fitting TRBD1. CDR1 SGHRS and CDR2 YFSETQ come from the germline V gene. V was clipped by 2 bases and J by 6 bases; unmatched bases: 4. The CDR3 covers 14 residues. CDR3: CASSFQGTDEKLFF. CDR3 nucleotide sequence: TGCGCCAGCAGCTTTCAAGGGACAGATGAAAAACTGTTTTTT.

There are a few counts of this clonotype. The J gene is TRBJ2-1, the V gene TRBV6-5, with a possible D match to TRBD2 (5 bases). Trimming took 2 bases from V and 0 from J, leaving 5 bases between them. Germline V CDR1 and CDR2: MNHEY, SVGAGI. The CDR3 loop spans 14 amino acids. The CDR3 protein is CASSYGSSYNEQFF. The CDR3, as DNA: TGTGCCAGCAGTTACGGGAGCTCCTACAATGAGCAGTTCTTC.

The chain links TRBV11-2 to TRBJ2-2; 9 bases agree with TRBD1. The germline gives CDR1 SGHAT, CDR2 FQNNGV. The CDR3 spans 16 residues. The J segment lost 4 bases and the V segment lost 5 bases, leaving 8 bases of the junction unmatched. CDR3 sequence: CASSNSGTGSTGELFF. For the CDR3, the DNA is TGTGCCAGCAGCAATTCCGGGACAGGGAGCACCGGGGAGCTGTTTTTT.